Shown below are 5 T cell receptor beta chains from a single sample sequenced in a study of T cell clonotyping in hematopoietic cell transplantation. Measured with immunoSEQ multiplex PCR; TCRdb has only the in-frame clones, and not every one. The repertoire holds around 12,000 clones, with approximately 90% as singletons. The sample taken for sequencing was peripheral blood mononuclear cells. These receptors were collected from a woman aged 45 to 65 in good health. Some clones in this sample may be carry-over from other donors' samples.

This clone has just one count. The rearrangement joins TRBV5-1 to TRBJ2-3, with 10 positions matching TRBD1. V gave up 3 bases and J gave up 1 base; unmatched junction bases: 5. The CDR3 is 16 amino acids. Germline V gene data show CDR1 as SGHRS and CDR2 as YFSETQ. This CDR3 is CASSSLGTGGTDTQYF. The CDR3 DNA reads as TGCGCCAGCAGCTCCCTAGGGACAGGGGGCACAGATACGCAGTATTTT.

The chain has TRBV15 and TRBJ1-4; 11 bases fit TRBD1. This CDR3 is 16 amino acids long. The V and J ends lost 8 bases and 4 bases, in that order; junction bases with no gene match: 9. Germline V lookup: CDR1 LNHNV, CDR2 YYDKDF (reference sequence). The CDR3 is CATSGTGGGFNEKLFF. For the CDR3, the DNA is TGTGCCACCTCTGGGACAGGGGGTGGATTTAATGAAAAACTGTTTTTT.

The J gene is TRBJ2-7, the V gene TRBV11-3; the D gene is possibly TRBD2 (6 bases). V lost 0 bases and J 0 bases, leaving 9 bases between the germline ends. There are 15 residues in the CDR3. Germline-derived CDR1 and CDR2 are SGHNT and YENEEA. The CDR3 is CASSLDGTLSYEQYF. The CDR3 nucleotides read TGTGCCAGCAGCTTAGATGGGACTCTCTCCTACGAGCAGTACTTC.

V and J are TRBV10-3 and TRBJ1-2; D unclear. The CDR3 spans 13 residues. Germline V gives CDR1 ENHRY, CDR2 SYGVKD. Trimming took 3 bases from V and 5 from J, leaving 10 bases between them. Here the CDR3 DNA reads TGTGCCATCAGTGAAAAGGGAGGATATGGCTACACCTTC. The encoded protein is CAISEKGGYGYTF.

This sequence joins TRBV11-1 and TRBJ2-3; D ambiguous. The CDR3 has 17 residues. Trimming left V 3 bases short and J 1 base short, with 17 bases between. Germline lookup yields CDR1 SGHAT and CDR2 FQDESV (reference sequence). The CDR3 DNA sequence: TGTGCCAGCAGCTTTACGAGCTCTGCAGGTCGCACAGATACGCAGTATTTT. Residues: CASSFTSSAGRTDTQYF.